Sequencing of this T cell receptor (beta chain) was carried out in a study of graft-versus-host responses after intestinal transplantation. Study information: Transplantation in recipients was multivisceral, liver-intestinal, or isolated intestinal. Uniformly, recipients were administered anti-thymocyte globulin induction with subsequent tacrolimus and steroids for around 3 years.

Points from the study as a whole: Ileal or blood samples showed some GvH clones first, and such clones were also found in recipient marrow. Early post-transplant HvG declines showed an association with peak circulating GvH clone levels.

The CDR3 has 17 amino acids. Germline V CDR1 and CDR2: SEHNR, FQNEAQ (reference sequence). J gave up 0 bases and V 6 bases, and 7 bases lay outside the gene matches. Here immunoSEQ multiplex PCR was the method, and the copy in TCRdb shows in-frame clones only, minus some. The data show about 120,000 clones, less than 95% seen once. With respect to this clone: Its antigen is not known.

This chain links TRBV7-9 with TRBJ2-6, with 8 bases aligning to TRBD1. This clonotype originated in a human donor who received an intestinal transplant. The specimen was unstimulated CD4+ T cells sorted from spleen or lymph node cells, collected before intestinal transplant. The CDR3, as DNA: TGTGCCAGCAGTACTCAGGGGGCAGGCTCTGGGGCCAACGTCCTGACTTTC. Residues: CASSTQGAGSGANVLTF.